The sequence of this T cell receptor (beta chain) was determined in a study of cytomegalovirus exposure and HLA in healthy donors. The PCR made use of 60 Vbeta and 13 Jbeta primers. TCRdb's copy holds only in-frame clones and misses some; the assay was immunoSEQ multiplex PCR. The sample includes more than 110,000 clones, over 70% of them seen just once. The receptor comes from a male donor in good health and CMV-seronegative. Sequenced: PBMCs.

CDR3 sequence reads: CASSFDAGLNTEAFF. In nucleotides, the CDR3 is TGTGCCAGCAGCTTCGATGCGGGCCTGAACACTGAAGCTTTCTTT. The chain uses TRBV13 and TRBJ1-1; D gene ambiguous. This CDR3 region has 15 residues. The germline V gene encodes CDR1 PRHDT and CDR2 FYEKMQ (reference sequence). Between the trimmed V and J ends, which lost 3 bases and 0 bases, there was a span of 11 bases. Supplemented by reference TRBV13 and TRBJ1-1, the full variable domain reads AAGVIQSPRHLIKEKRETATLKCYPIPRHDTVYWYQQGPGQDPQFLISFYEKMQSDKGSIPDRFSAQQFSDYHSELNMSSLELGDSALYFCASSFDAGLNTEAFFGQGTRLTVV.